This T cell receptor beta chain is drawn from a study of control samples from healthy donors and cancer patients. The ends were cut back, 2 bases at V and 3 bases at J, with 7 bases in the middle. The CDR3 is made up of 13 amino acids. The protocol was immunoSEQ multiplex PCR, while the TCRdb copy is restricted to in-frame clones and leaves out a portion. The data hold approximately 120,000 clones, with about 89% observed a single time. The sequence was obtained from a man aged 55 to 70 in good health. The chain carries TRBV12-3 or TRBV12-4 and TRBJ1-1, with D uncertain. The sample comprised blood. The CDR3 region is CASSLLGYTEAFF. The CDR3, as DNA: TGTGCCAGCAGTTTATTAGGGTACACTGAAGCTTTCTTT.